The 20 T cell receptor beta chains presented below share a single source sample, sequenced in a study of cytomegalovirus exposure and HLA in healthy donors. TCRdb keeps only in-frame clones here, not all; method: immunoSEQ multiplex PCR. The sample includes roughly 250,000 clones, around 86% of them seen just once. The sequenced material came from PBMCs. Every receptor here comes from a woman in her twenties or thirties in good health and CMV-seropositive.

The rearrangement links TRBV15 to TRBJ2-1; TRBD2 might be the D (7 bases). This CDR3 contains 18 residues. The germline gives CDR1 LNHNV, CDR2 YYDKDF (reference sequence). The V end was cut by 1 base, the J end by 4 bases, with 20 bases between. The CDR3 coding sequence is TGTGCCACCAGCAGAGGATACGTAGGGGGAGGGATTTACAATGAGCAGTTCTTC. Protein sequence: CATSRGYVGGGIYNEQFF.

This chain joins TRBV5-4 and TRBJ2-7, with D unclear. The CDR3 runs to 13 residues. Trimming pared 3 bases from V and 2 bases from J, leaving 9 bases between. Per germline, CDR1 SGHNT and CDR2 YYREEE (reference sequence). The CDR3 sequence: CASSSREPYEQYF. The CDR3 DNA reads as TGTGCCAGCAGCTCGCGAGAGCCCTACGAGCAGTACTTC.

The chain has TRBV28 and TRBJ1-2; D not resolved. Trimming removed 3 bases from V and 6 bases from J, with 5 bases in between. In germline, CDR1 is MDHEN, CDR2 SYDVKM. This CDR3 is built from 11 residues. CDR3 protein: CASSFGDGYTF. CDR3 bases: TGTGCCAGCAGTTTCGGGGATGGCTACACCTTC.

This chain links TRBV11-2 with TRBJ2-1, with D perhaps TRBD2 (5 bases). The ends were cut back, 4 bases at V and 9 bases at J, with 7 bases in the middle. The CDR3 has 11 amino acids. CDR1 is SGHAT and CDR2 is FQNNGV in the germline V gene. The CDR3 spells CASSWAGEQFF. The CDR3 region has the DNA TGTGCCAGCAGCTGGGCGGGTGAGCAGTTCTTC. The full variable domain, in which reference TRBV11-2 and TRBJ2-1 provide the parts outside the CDR3, is EAGVAQSPRYKIIEKRQSVAFWCNPISGHATLYWYQQILGQGPKLLIQFQNNGVVDDSQLPKDRFSAERLKGVDSTLKIQPAKLEDSAVYLCASSWAGEQFFGPGTRLTVL.

To note about this clone: Other DNA variants within this sample encode the same CDR3. This chain joins TRBV19 and TRBJ1-5; tentatively, D is TRBD1 (6 bases). The CDR3 loop spans 14 amino acids. V lost 7 bases and J 1 base, leaving 11 bases between the germline ends. Germline-derived CDR1 and CDR2 are LNHDA and SQIVND (reference sequence). CDR3 region: CASTPGQSNQPQHF. The CDR3 DNA reads as TGTGCCAGTACTCCCGGACAGAGCAATCAGCCCCAGCATTTT.

The rearrangement uses TRBV30 and TRBJ2-1; 14 bases match TRBD2. The V and J ends lost 2 bases and 6 bases, in that order; junction bases with no gene match: 9. Per germline, CDR1 GTSNPN and CDR2 SVGIG (reference sequence). This CDR3 contains 17 residues. In DNA, the CDR3 is TGTGCCTGGAGTACCAGACTAGCGGGAGGGCGGGTCAATGAGCAGTTCTTC. This codes for CAWSTRLAGGRVNEQFF.

The V call is TRBV13, the J call TRBJ2-7; 8 nucleotides match TRBD1. The CDR3 consists of 13 residues. J lost 4 bases, V lost 5 bases, and 4 bases had no gene match. Germline V gives CDR1 PRHDT, CDR2 FYEKMQ (reference sequence). The CDR3 region is CASSQDRGYEQYF. In DNA, the CDR3 is TGTGCCAGCAGCCAAGACAGGGGTTACGAGCAGTACTTC.

The V call is TRBV7-9, the J call TRBJ2-6, with a tentative D call TRBD2 (5 bases). V was clipped by 3 bases and J by 0 bases, with 15 bases between them. The CDR3 is made up of 18 amino acids. Germline CDR1 and CDR2: SEHNR and FQNEAQ (reference sequence). The CDR3 spells CASSFDIRDLSGANVLTF. In nucleotides, the CDR3 is TGTGCCAGCAGCTTCGACATTCGGGATCTCTCTGGGGCCAACGTCCTGACTTTC.

J is TRBJ2-7 and V is TRBV7-2; 11 positions match TRBD2. CDR3 size: 15 residues. Trimming removed 1 base from V and 4 bases from J; junction bases left unmatched: 3. From germline, CDR1 is SGHTA and CDR2 FQGNSA. CDR3 residues: CASSLVSGREYEQYF. CDR3 nucleotides: TGTGCCAGCAGCTTAGTTAGCGGGAGGGAGTACGAGCAGTACTTC. Looking up the rest from reference TRBV7-2 and TRBJ2-7 gives the full variable domain: GAGVSQSPSNKVTEKGKDVELRCDPISGHTALYWYRQSLGQGLEFLIYFQGNSAPDKSGLPSDRFSAERTGGSVSTLTIQRTQQEDSAVYLCASSLVSGREYEQYFGPGTRLTVT.

The chain employs TRBV28 and TRBJ1-2, with D maybe TRBD1 (5 bases). V lost 5 bases, J lost 4 bases, and 14 bases lay in between. Germline V lookup: CDR1 MDHEN, CDR2 SYDVKM. The CDR3 consists of 14 residues. The CDR3 region has the DNA TGTGCCAGCAGTATCCAGACAGTGTTCTATGGCTACACCTTC. Residues: CASSIQTVFYGYTF.

This clone was counted ten times or more. V is TRBV29-1 and J is TRBJ1-2, with D perhaps TRBD1 (6 bases). Trimming removed 4 bases from V and 5 bases from J, with 11 bases in between. Germline V gene sequence: CDR1 SQVTM, CDR2 ANQGSEA. The CDR3 covers 12 residues. The CDR3 protein is CSVVKGVYGYTF. DNA of the CDR3: TGCAGCGTTGTGAAGGGGGTGTATGGCTACACCTTC. The full variable domain, in which reference TRBV29-1 and TRBJ1-2 provide the parts outside the CDR3, is SAVISQKPSRDICQRGTSLTIQCQVDSQVTMMFWYRQQPGQSLTLIATANQGSEATYESGFVIDKFPISRPNLTFSTLTVSNMSPEDSSIYLCSVVKGVYGYTFGSGTRLTVV.

This clone was detected once. This chain links TRBV28 with TRBJ1-2; 10 bases are a match to TRBD1. The junction had 6 bases not matched to a gene; V was cut back by 10 bases and J by 4 bases. The length of the CDR3 is 13 residues. Germline V lookup: CDR1 MDHEN, CDR2 SYDVKM. CDR3: CATRDRGTYGYTF. The CDR3 DNA sequence: TGTGCCACCCGGGACAGGGGCACCTATGGCTACACCTTC.

The chain employs TRBV28 and TRBJ1-1; TRBD1 matches 11 bases. The CDR3 contains 15 residues. Per germline, CDR1 MDHEN and CDR2 SYDVKM. Trimming cost V 2 bases and J 6 bases; bases outside gene matches: 5. Here the CDR3 reads CASSLRTGGRAEAFF. CDR3 coding DNA: TGTGCCAGCAGTTTACGGACAGGGGGCAGGGCTGAAGCTTTCTTT.

In its sample, this clone was seen a few times. The V gene is TRBV6-5, the J gene TRBJ2-7; 9 nucleotides match TRBD2. The CDR3 length is 14 residues. The germline CDR1 and CDR2 sequences are MNHEY and SVGAGI. The trim removed 4 bases at V and 7 bases at J, leaving 8 bases unmatched. The CDR3 protein is CASSWLAGLDEQYF. In nucleotides, the CDR3 is TGTGCCAGCAGTTGGCTAGCGGGATTGGATGAGCAGTACTTC.

The CDR3 nucleotides read TGCGCCAGCAGTCTGGACTCTGAAGCTTTCTTT. Its translation is CASSLDSEAFF. The chain employs TRBV23-1 and TRBJ1-1; no clear D. TRBV23-1 is filed as an ORF, its function uncertain. With 4 bases removed from V and 6 bases from J, the gap between germline ends came to 6 bases. The CDR3 is made up of 11 amino acids.

This chain joins TRBV10-3 and TRBJ2-7; 10 bases match TRBD1. In germline, CDR1 is ENHRY, CDR2 SYGVKD. With 5 bases clipped from V and 3 bases from J, the junction kept 10 bases outside the gene matches. The CDR3 is made up of 16 amino acids. CDR3 protein: CAISLTKTGGLYEQYF. The CDR3 bases are TGTGCCATCAGTCTCACCAAGACAGGGGGCCTCTACGAGCAGTACTTC.

The chain is built from TRBV6-4 and TRBJ2-3; D is ambiguous. Germline V gives CDR1 MRHNA, CDR2 SNTAGT. Trimming stripped 5 bases from V and 6 bases from J, with 6 bases between. The CDR3 runs 11 residues. The CDR3 protein is CASSSGDTQYF. The CDR3, as DNA: TGTGCCAGCAGTTCCGGGGATACGCAGTATTTT.

The V and J genes are TRBV7-9 and TRBJ2-7; D possibly corresponds to TRBD2 (5 bases). Between the trimmed V and J ends, which lost 1 base and 7 bases, there was a span of 14 bases. Germline V gene sequence: CDR1 SEHNR, CDR2 FQNEAQ (reference sequence). The CDR3 length is 14 residues. DNA for the CDR3: TGTGCCAGCAGCTTAGGTATTGAGGGAGTGGAGCAGTACTTC. Amino acid sequence: CASSLGIEGVEQYF.

V and J are TRBV29-1 and TRBJ1-5; 8 bases are shared with TRBD1. J was trimmed by 5 bases and V by 6 bases; bases with no gene match: 6. Germline V CDR1 and CDR2: SQVTM, ANQGSEA. This CDR3 has 13 residues. The CDR3 nucleotides are TGCAGCGTGGCGACAGGGGATTATCAGCCCCAGCATTTT. Protein product: CSVATGDYQPQHF. Supplemented by reference TRBV29-1 and TRBJ1-5, the full variable domain reads SAVISQKPSRDICQRGTSLTIQCQVDSQVTMMFWYRQQPGQSLTLIATANQGSEATYESGFVIDKFPISRPNLTFSTLTVSNMSPEDSSIYLCSVATGDYQPQHFGDGTRLSIL.

This clone was seen once. The same CDR3 is also encoded by other DNA sequences in this sample. The chain couples TRBV5-1 to TRBJ2-5, with a weak D call TRBD2 (6 bases). V lost 4 bases to trimming and J lost 5 bases, with 18 bases between them. The CDR3 length is 15 residues. The germline V gene encodes CDR1 SGHRS and CDR2 YFSETQ. CDR3 nucleotide sequence: TGCGCCAGCAGCCTGGAGGCAGGAGGGCAGGAGACCCAGTACTTC. Translating it yields CASSLEAGGQETQYF.